This T cell receptor beta chain appears in the sequencing data of a study of T cell responses to AZD1222 COVID-19 vaccine. General study points: None of the repertoires were sampled until the peak T cell response had passed. Across spike, vaccine-associated CD4 TCRs were found, dominant at 160-218 and 743-854. The donor cohort was predominantly white British with a female majority, and clonal diversity may have been underestimated.

TCRdb keeps only in-frame clones here, not all; method: immunoSEQ multiplex PCR. The profile shows roughly 170,000 clones, about 91% of them singletons. The CDR3 spans 16 residues. The germline V gene encodes CDR1 PRHDT and CDR2 FYEKMQ (reference sequence). V was cut by 4 bases and J by 0 bases, with 15 bases left in between. About this clone itself: Its antigen is unknown.

Sequenced material: peripheral blood, taken on day 0 of AZD1222 vaccination. The sequence was obtained from an adult in good health. V usage is TRBV13 and J usage is TRBJ2-5; D uncertain. CDR3 protein: CASSSTPVEYQETQYF. DNA for the CDR3: TGTGCCAGCAGCTCCACCCCCGTAGAGTACCAAGAGACCCAGTACTTC.